The 18 T cell receptor beta chains given below trace back to one sample, sequenced in a study of blood T cells in healthy people across ages. Primers used in a second PCR of roughly 6 to 11 cycles were a sample-barcoded 5' primer and a J-beta primer mix. TCRdb reanalysed the 5' RACE reads using MiXCR and keeps one entry per CDR3 protein. Of about a million distinct CDR3 sequences listed, more than 30% are singletons. Sequencing input: blood. These receptors all come from a man between 18 and 29 years old in good health.

This clonotype was observed a few times. This chain uses TRBV14 with TRBJ2-1; 7 nucleotides line up with TRBD2. CDR3 length: 16 residues. Per germline, CDR1 SGHDN and CDR2 FVKESK. J gave up 4 bases and V 1 base, and 7 bases lay outside the gene matches. The CDR3 DNA reads as TGTGCCAGCAGCCAAGGGACTAGACGGTCGTACAATGAGCAGTTCTTC. Protein sequence: CASSQGTRRSYNEQFF.

The gene calls are TRBV4-1 and TRBJ2-7; TRBD1 aligns across 7 bases. Looked up from germline, CDR1 is MGHRA and CDR2 is YSYEKL. V shed 1 base, J shed 5 bases, and the junction held 8 bases outside the gene matches. The CDR3 sequence is 15 residues long. CDR3 in DNA: TGCGCCAGCAGCCAAGGAGACAGGGACAAGGACGAGCAGTACTTC. Translated: CASSQGDRDKDEQYF.

The V and J genes are TRBV7-9 and TRBJ2-7; 8 positions agree with TRBD1. V dropped 7 bases and J dropped 7; count of bases not matched to a gene: 12. From germline, CDR1 is SEHNR and CDR2 FQNEAQ (reference sequence). The CDR3 is made up of 14 amino acids. The CDR3 region is CASTSGQAYNEQYF. The CDR3 nucleotides are TGTGCCAGCACATCGGGACAGGCCTACAATGAGCAGTACTTC.

The chain joins TRBV7-2 to TRBJ2-2; 8 bases map to TRBD2. Germline CDR1 SGHTA, CDR2 FQGNSA. With 2 bases clipped from V and 5 bases from J, the junction kept 10 bases outside the gene matches. The length of the CDR3 is 17 residues. CDR3 protein: CASSLHGIAGFTGELFF. CDR3 nucleotide sequence: TGTGCCAGCAGCTTACATGGGATAGCGGGGTTTACCGGGGAGCTGTTTTTT.

CDR3 DNA sequence: TGCAGTGCCAAACAGAGATTGAACACTGAAGCTTTCTTT. Translated: CSAKQRLNTEAFF. V and J are TRBV20-1 and TRBJ1-1; no firm D call. The V end was cut by 6 bases, the J end by 0 bases, with 11 bases between. The length of the CDR3 is 13 residues. Germline CDR1 reads DFQATT; CDR2 reads SNEGSKA (reference sequence).

This chain uses TRBV4-2 with TRBJ2-7; D remains ambiguous. Germline CDR1 and CDR2: LGHNA and YNFKEQ. V was trimmed by 5 bases and J by 2 bases, leaving 10 bases between them. The length of the CDR3 is 13 residues. The CDR3: CASSSNNPYEQYF. The DNA for the CDR3 is TGTGCCAGCAGCTCAAACAACCCCTACGAGCAGTACTTC.

CDR3 sequence (DNA): TGTGCCAGCAGTTATTGGGGATCTGGGGCCAACGTCCTGACTTTC. Translated, it gives CASSYWGSGANVLTF. This sequence joins TRBV6-2 or TRBV6-3 and TRBJ2-6; D not resolved. The CDR3 loop spans 15 amino acids. V was pared by 3 bases and J by 1 base, with 7 bases between. Per germline, CDR1 MNHEY and CDR2 SVGEGT.

With regard to this clonotype: At one end, the junction sequence differs from germline, possibly due to a read error. The rearrangement links TRBV7-2 to TRBJ1-2; D not certain. The CDR3 runs 14 residues. Germline loops: CDR1 SGHTA, CDR2 FQGNSA. The CDR3 here is CASTYSGANYGCTF. DNA of the CDR3: TGTGCCAGCACATACTCGGGCGCTAACTATGGCTGCACCTTC.

The V call is TRBV12-3 or TRBV12-4, the J call TRBJ1-6; D may be TRBD1 (6 bases). Trimming took off 1 base at V and 6 bases at J, with 13 bases between the two ends. This CDR3 is 16 amino acids long. CDR3 nucleotides: TGTGCCAGCAGTTTAGGTTCTGGCAGGGGTAATTCACCCCTCCACTTT. This gives the protein CASSLGSGRGNSPLHF.

This sequence joins TRBV4-2 and TRBJ1-2, with a weak D call TRBD1 (5 bases). This CDR3 comprises 14 residues. Germline lookup yields CDR1 LGHNA and CDR2 YNFKEQ. The germline V and J ends were trimmed by 2 bases and 2 bases, with 9 bases remaining between them. CDR3 region: CASSQNDRNYGYTF. In DNA, the CDR3 is TGTGCCAGCAGCCAAAACGACAGAAACTATGGCTACACCTTC.

The V call is TRBV4-3, the J call TRBJ1-4; a possible D gene is TRBD1 (5 bases). This CDR3 spans 18 amino acids. Per germline, CDR1 LGHNA and CDR2 YSLEER. Deletions cut 3 bases from V and 1 base from J, with 18 bases between. The CDR3 DNA is TGCGCCAGCAGCCACCCCCGACGGGGAAGGGGAACTAATGAAAAACTGTTTTTT. It specifies CASSHPRRGRGTNEKLFF.

The V call is TRBV12-3 or TRBV12-4, the J call TRBJ2-3, with unresolved D. Deletions cut 5 bases from V and 4 bases from J, with 10 bases between. CDR3 size: 13 residues. The CDR3 DNA sequence: TGTGCCAGCAGTCGTTTGAGCGCAGATACGCAGTATTTT. It specifies CASSRLSADTQYF.

This clonotype was counted a few times. The chain employs TRBV12-5 and TRBJ2-7; D is undetermined. The CDR3 has 13 amino acids. The V and J ends lost 4 bases and 2 bases respectively, with 9 bases between them. CDR1 is LGHNT and CDR2 is FRNRAP in the germline V gene. The CDR3 spells CASGYGRPYEQYF. The CDR3 nucleotides are TGTGCTAGTGGTTACGGCAGGCCCTACGAGCAGTACTTC.

This sequence joins TRBV20-1 and TRBJ1-2; D possibly corresponds to TRBD1 (5 bases). CDR3 length: 13 residues. V was cut by 5 bases and J by 3 bases, with 13 bases left in between. Germline V CDR1 and CDR2: DFQATT, SNEGSKA (reference sequence). CDR3 in amino acids: CSASGPGDYGYTF. CDR3 in DNA: TGCAGTGCTTCGGGACCCGGGGACTATGGCTACACCTTC.

In its sample, this clonotype was seen once. This rearrangement joins TRBV6-1 to TRBJ1-1; tentative D call: TRBD1 (6 bases). Trimming left V 7 bases short and J 0 bases short, with 12 bases between. The germline gives CDR1 MNHNS, CDR2 SASEGT. The CDR3 contains 14 residues. The CDR3 spells CASKKGTLNTEAFF. CDR3 sequence (DNA): TGTGCCAGCAAGAAAGGGACACTGAACACTGAAGCTTTCTTT.

The chain recombines TRBV9 with TRBJ1-1; weak D call: TRBD1 (6 bases). Trimming shortened V by 3 bases and J by 1 base, and 16 bases separated the two germline ends. In germline, CDR1 is SGDLS, CDR2 YYNGEE. The CDR3 consists of 16 residues. In nucleotides, the CDR3 is TGTGCCAGCAGCGAGCGCGACAGGCCCCCGAACACTGAAGCTTTCTTT. Its protein is CASSERDRPPNTEAFF.

At least ten counts were recorded for this clonotype. V gene TRBV12-3 or TRBV12-4 combines with J gene TRBJ1-2; D may be TRBD1 (5 bases). This CDR3 has 13 amino acids. Trimming took off 3 bases at V and 6 bases at J, with 11 bases between the two ends. As DNA, the CDR3 is TGTGCCAGCAGTTTGGCCAGGGTGGATGGCTACACCTTC. Translating gives CASSLARVDGYTF.

This clonotype has just a few counts. CDR3: CASSNRGPGKLFF. CDR3 bases: TGTGCCAGCAGTAACAGGGGGCCGGGGAAACTGTTTTTT. J is TRBJ1-4 and V is TRBV2, with TRBD1 matching 9 bases. V trimming: 5 bases; J trimming: 11 bases; junction bases outside the gene matches: 6. CDR3 length: 13 amino acids. Germline values: CDR1 SNHLY, CDR2 FYNNEI.